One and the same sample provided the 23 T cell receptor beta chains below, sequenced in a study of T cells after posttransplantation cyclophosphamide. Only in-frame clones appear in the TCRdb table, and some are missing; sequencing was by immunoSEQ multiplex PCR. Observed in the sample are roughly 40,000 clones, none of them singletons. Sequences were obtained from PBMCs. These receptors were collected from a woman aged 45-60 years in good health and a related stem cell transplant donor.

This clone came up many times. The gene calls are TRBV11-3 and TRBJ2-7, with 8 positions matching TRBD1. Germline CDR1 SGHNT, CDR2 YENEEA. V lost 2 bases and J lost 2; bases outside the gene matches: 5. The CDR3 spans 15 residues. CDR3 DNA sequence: TGTGCCAGCAGCTTACAGGGGGCAGAAACCTACGAGCAGTACTTC. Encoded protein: CASSLQGAETYEQYF.

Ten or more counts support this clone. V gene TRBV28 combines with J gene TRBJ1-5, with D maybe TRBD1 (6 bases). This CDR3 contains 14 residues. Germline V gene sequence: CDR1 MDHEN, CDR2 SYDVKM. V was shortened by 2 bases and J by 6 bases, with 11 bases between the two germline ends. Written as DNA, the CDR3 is TGTGCCAGCAGTTTACGGACAGTAACTCAGCCCCAGCATTTT. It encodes CASSLRTVTQPQHF.

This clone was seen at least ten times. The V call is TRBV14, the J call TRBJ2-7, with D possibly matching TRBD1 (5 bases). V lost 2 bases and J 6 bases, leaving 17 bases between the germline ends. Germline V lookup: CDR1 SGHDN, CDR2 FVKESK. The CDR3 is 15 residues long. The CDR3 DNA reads TGTGCCAGCAGCCAACAGCGCAGGGTCTTTATCGAGCAGTACTTC. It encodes CASSQQRRVFIEQYF.

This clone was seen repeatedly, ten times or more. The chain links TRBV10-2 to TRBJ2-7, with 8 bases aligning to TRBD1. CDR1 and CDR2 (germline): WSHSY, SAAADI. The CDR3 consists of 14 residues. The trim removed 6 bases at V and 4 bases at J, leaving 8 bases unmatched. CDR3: CASRQQGERYEQYF. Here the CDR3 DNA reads TGCGCCAGCAGGCAACAGGGGGAAAGGTACGAGCAGTACTTC.

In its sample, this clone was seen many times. The chain's CDR3 is CASSDSRNQPQHF. For the CDR3, the DNA is TGTGCCAGCAGTGACAGTCGAAATCAGCCCCAGCATTTT. V is TRBV2 and J is TRBJ1-5; D remains unclear. Trimming took off 3 bases at V and 4 bases at J, with 7 bases between the two ends. CDR1 is SNHLY, CDR2 FYNNEI, per germline. This CDR3 is 13 amino acids long. The variable domain in full, completed from reference TRBV2 and TRBJ1-5, reads EPEVTQTPSHQVTQMGQEVILRCVPISNHLYFYWYRQILGQKVEFLVSFYNNEISEKSEIFDDQFSVERPDGSNFTLKIRSTKLEDSAMYFCASSDSRNQPQHFGDGTRLSIL.

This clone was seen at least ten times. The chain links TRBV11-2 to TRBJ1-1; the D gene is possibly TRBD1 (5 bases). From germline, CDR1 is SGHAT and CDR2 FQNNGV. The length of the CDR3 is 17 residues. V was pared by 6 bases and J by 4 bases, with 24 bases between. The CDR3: CASSPNGGGWVRTEAFF. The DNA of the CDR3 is TGTGCCAGCAGTCCTAATGGGGGGGGATGGGTGCGCACTGAAGCTTTCTTT.

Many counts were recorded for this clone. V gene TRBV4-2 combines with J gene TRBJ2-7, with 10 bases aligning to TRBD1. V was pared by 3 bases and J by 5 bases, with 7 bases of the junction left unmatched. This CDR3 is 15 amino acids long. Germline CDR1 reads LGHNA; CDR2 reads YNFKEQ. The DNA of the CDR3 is TGTGCCAGCAGCCAGACCGGGACAGGGGCACACGAGCAGTACTTC. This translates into CASSQTGTGAHEQYF.

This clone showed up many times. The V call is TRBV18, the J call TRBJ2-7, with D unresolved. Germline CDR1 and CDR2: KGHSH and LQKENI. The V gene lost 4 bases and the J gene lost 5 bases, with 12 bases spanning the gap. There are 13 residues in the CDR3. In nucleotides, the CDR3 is TGTGCCAGCTCACGCGTCCAAGAGGACGAGCAGTACTTC. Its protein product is CASSRVQEDEQYF.

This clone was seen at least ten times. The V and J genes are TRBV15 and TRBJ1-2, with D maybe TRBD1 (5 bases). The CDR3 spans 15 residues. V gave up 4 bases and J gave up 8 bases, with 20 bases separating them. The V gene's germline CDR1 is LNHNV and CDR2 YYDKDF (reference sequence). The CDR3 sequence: CATSTPRIGVRGYTF. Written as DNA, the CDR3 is TGTGCCACCAGCACCCCTCGGATAGGGGTCAGGGGCTACACCTTC. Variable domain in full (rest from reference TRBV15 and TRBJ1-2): DAMVIQNPRYQVTQFGKPVTLSCSQTLNHNVMYWYQQKSSQAPKLLFHYYDKDFNNEADTPDNFQSRRPNTSFCFLDIRSPGLGDTAMYLCATSTPRIGVRGYTFGSGTRLTVV.

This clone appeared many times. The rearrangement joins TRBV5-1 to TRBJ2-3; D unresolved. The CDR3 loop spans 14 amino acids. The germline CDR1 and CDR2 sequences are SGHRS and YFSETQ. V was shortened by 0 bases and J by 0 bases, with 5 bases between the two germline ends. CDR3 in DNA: TGCGCCAGCAGCTTGGGCAGAAGCACAGATACGCAGTATTTT. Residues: CASSLGRSTDTQYF. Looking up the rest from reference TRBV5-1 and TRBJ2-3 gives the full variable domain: KAGVTQTPRYLIKTRGQQVTLSCSPISGHRSVSWYQQTPGQGLQFLFEYFSETQRNKGNFPGRFSGRQFSNSRSEMNVSTLELGDSALYLCASSLGRSTDTQYFGPGTRLTVL.

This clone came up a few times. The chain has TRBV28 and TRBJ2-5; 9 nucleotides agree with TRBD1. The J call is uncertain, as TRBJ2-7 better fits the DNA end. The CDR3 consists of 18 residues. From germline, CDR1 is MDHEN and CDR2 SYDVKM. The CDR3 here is CASSLSSPGQGSSYEQYF. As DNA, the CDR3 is TGTGCCAGCAGTTTATCATCTCCCGGACAGGGGAGCTCCTACGAGCAGTACTTC.

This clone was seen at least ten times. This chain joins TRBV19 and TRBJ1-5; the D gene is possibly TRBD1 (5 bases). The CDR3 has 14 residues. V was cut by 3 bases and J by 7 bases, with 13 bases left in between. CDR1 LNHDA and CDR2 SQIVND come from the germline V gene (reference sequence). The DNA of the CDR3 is TGTGCCAGTAGTATTGATCAGGGTGTACAGCCCCAGCATTTT. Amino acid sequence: CASSIDQGVQPQHF.

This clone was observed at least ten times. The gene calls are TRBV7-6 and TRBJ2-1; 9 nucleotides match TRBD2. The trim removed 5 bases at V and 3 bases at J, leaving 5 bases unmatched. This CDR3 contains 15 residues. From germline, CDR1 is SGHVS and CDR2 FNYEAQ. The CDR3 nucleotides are TGTGCCAGCAGCCGGCGGGGGGGTAGCTACAATGAGCAGTTCTTC. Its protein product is CASSRRGGSYNEQFF.

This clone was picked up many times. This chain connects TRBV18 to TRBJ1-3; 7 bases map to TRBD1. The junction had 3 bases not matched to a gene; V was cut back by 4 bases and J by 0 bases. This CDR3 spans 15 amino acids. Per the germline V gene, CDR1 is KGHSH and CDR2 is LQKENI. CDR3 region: CASSQGQSSGNTIYF. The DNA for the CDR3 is TGTGCCAGCTCACAGGGACAGAGCTCTGGAAACACCATATATTTT.

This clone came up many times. CDR3 region: CAWAHPTGTGKAFF. The CDR3 DNA reads as TGTGCCTGGGCCCATCCGACAGGTACTGGAAAAGCTTTCTTT. The V and J genes are TRBV30 and TRBJ1-1, with a possible D match to TRBD1 (6 bases). This CDR3 is built from 14 residues. Germline V gene sequence: CDR1 GTSNPN, CDR2 SVGIG (reference sequence). Trimming took off 5 bases at V and 9 bases at J, with 22 bases between the two ends.

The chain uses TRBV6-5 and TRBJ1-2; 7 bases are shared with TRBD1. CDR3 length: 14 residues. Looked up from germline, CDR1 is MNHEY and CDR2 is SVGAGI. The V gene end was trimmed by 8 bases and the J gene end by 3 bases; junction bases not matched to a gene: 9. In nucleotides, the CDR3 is TGTGCCAGCTCCCCAATAGACAGGGACTATGGCTACACCTTC. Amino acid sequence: CASSPIDRDYGYTF.

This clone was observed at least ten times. This CDR3 reads CSVERGYGYTF. CDR3 in DNA: TGCAGCGTTGAACGGGGCTATGGCTACACCTTC. The V call is TRBV29-1, the J call TRBJ1-2; D remains ambiguous. V shed 2 bases and J shed 4 bases, with 5 bases lying between them. Germline V gene sequence: CDR1 SQVTM, CDR2 ANQGSEA. The CDR3 sequence is 11 residues long.

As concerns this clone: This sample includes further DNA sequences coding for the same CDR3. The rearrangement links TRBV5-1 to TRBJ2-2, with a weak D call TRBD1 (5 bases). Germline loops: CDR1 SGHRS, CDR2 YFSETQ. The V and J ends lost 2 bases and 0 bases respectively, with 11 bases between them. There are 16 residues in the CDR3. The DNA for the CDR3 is TGCGCCAGCAGCTTAGTGGCAGGGTCGAACACCGGGGAGCTGTTTTTT. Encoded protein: CASSLVAGSNTGELFF.

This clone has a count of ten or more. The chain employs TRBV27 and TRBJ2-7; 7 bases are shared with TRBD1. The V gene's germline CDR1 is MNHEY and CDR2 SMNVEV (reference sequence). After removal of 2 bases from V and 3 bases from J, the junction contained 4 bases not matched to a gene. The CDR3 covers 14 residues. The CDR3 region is CASSLSTGVYEQYF. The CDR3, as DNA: TGTGCCAGCAGTTTAAGTACAGGGGTCTACGAGCAGTACTTC.

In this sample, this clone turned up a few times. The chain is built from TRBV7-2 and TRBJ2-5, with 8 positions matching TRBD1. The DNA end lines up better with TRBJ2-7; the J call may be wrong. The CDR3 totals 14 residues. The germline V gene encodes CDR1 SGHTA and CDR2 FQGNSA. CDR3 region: CASSPDRGAYEQYF. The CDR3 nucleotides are TGTGCCAGCAGCCCCGACAGGGGAGCCTACGAGCAGTACTTC.

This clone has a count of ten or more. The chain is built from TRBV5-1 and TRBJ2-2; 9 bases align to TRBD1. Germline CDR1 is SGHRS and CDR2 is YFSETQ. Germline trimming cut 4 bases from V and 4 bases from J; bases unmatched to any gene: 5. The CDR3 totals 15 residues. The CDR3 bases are TGCGCCAGCAGCCCACAGGGGGCGAGCACCGGGGAGCTGTTTTTT. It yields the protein CASSPQGASTGELFF.

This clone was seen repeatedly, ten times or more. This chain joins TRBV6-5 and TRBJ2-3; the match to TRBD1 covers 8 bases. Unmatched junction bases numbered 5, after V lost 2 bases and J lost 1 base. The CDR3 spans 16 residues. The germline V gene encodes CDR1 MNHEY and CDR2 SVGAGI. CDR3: CASSYQGQEGTDTQYF. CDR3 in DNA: TGTGCCAGCAGTTACCAGGGACAGGAAGGCACAGATACGCAGTATTTT.

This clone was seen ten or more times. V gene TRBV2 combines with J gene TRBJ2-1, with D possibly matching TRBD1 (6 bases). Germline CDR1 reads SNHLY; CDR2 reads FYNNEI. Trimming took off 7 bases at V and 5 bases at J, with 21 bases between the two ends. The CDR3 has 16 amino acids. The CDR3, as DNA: TGTGCCAGCAAGGACCCGGGCAGGGGCTTTGACAATGAGCAGTTCTTC. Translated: CASKDPGRGFDNEQFF.